These 32 T cell receptor beta chains originate from one sample sequenced in a study of TIL therapy for anti-PD-1-resistant metastatic lung cancer. This was the immunoSEQ v3 assay. The repertoire was sequenced with immunoSEQ multiplex PCR; TCRdb's copy has only in-frame clones and lacks some. Of just under 60,000 clones listed, 70% to 75% were seen once; the top ten hold 1.5% to 2%. The time point was: pre-treatment sample, taken before nivolumab and TIL therapy. The sample consisted of blood, taken at baseline. All receptors derive from a person aged 25 to 85 with non-small cell lung cancer.

This chain connects TRBV7-2 to TRBJ2-3; D is perhaps TRBD1 (6 bases). The CDR3 has 14 amino acids. Per the germline V gene, CDR1 is SGHTA and CDR2 is FQGNSA. V was shortened by 8 bases and J by 4 bases, with 16 bases between the two germline ends. In nucleotides, the CDR3 is TGTGCCAGCGGGCAGGGGATATCGGCAGATACGCAGTATTTT. It translates to CASGQGISADTQYF.

The CDR3 spells CASSVGEGIRTDTQYF. In DNA form, the CDR3 reads TGTGCCAGCAGCGTAGGGGAGGGGATACGCACAGATACGCAGTATTTT. The chain couples TRBV9 to TRBJ2-3; 7 bases are a match to TRBD2. The junction had 5 bases not matched to a gene; V was cut back by 0 bases and J by 1 base. The CDR3 contains 16 residues. Germline V gene lookup returns CDR1 SGDLS and CDR2 YYNGEE.

V and J are TRBV14 and TRBJ1-3; TRBD1 aligns across 8 bases. CDR3 length equals 17 residues. Losses at the gene ends were 1 base for V and 0 bases for J; bases not matched to a gene: 5. CDR1 is SGHDN and CDR2 is FVKESK in the germline V gene. The CDR3 here is CASSQGGTGYSGNTIYF. DNA for the CDR3: TGTGCCAGCAGCCAAGGTGGGACAGGCTACTCTGGAAACACCATATATTTT.

The DNA for the CDR3 is TGTGCCAGCAGTTACCTCACAGCCGGGGAGCTGTTTTTT. Its translation: CASSYLTAGELFF. J is TRBJ2-2 and V is TRBV6-6; D not resolved. Trimming cost V 2 bases and J 6 bases, with 7 bases left between them. Germline V gives CDR1 MNHNY, CDR2 SVGAGI (reference sequence). This CDR3 has 13 amino acids.

A single count supports this clone. This chain uses TRBV2 with TRBJ2-3; TRBD2 matches 8 bases. This CDR3 has 14 residues. J lost 7 bases, V lost 3 bases, and 6 bases had no gene match. The germline gives CDR1 SNHLY, CDR2 FYNNEI. CDR3 nucleotides: TGTGCCAGCAGTGATAGCGGGGCTTTCAATACGCAGTATTTT. Translated, it gives CASSDSGAFNTQYF. The full variable domain, completed using reference TRBV2 and TRBJ2-3, is EPEVTQTPSHQVTQMGQEVILRCVPISNHLYFYWYRQILGQKVEFLVSFYNNEISEKSEIFDDQFSVERPDGSNFTLKIRSTKLEDSAMYFCASSDSGAFNTQYFGPGTRLTVL.

This chain joins TRBV19 and TRBJ1-2, with a tentative D call TRBD1 (6 bases). V was clipped by 7 bases and J by 4 bases, with 13 bases between them. Germline V CDR1 and CDR2: LNHDA, SQIVND (reference sequence). This CDR3 has 13 amino acids. Written as DNA, the CDR3 is TGTGCCAGTACCGCCGGGGGCAGCTATGGCTACACCTTC. It translates to CASTAGGSYGYTF. The full variable domain, completed using reference TRBV19 and TRBJ1-2, is DGGITQSPKYLFRKEGQNVTLSCEQNLNHDAMYWYRQDPGQGLRLIYYSQIVNDFQKGDIAEGYSVSREKKESFPLTVTSAQKNPTAFYLCASTAGGSYGYTFGSGTRLTVV.

The chain employs TRBV7-2 and TRBJ1-4; D perhaps matches TRBD1 (5 bases). The V and J ends lost 5 bases and 6 bases respectively, with 16 bases between them. The CDR3 is 15 residues long. Germline V lookup: CDR1 SGHTA, CDR2 FQGNSA. The CDR3 protein is CASSRRGASDEKLFF. The DNA for the CDR3 is TGTGCCAGCAGCCGTCGTGGGGCGTCGGATGAAAAACTGTTTTTT.

J is TRBJ1-6 and V is TRBV2; D may be TRBD1 (6 bases). This CDR3 is built from 14 residues. V was cut by 6 bases and J by 9 bases, with 15 bases left in between. Germline V lookup: CDR1 SNHLY, CDR2 FYNNEI. CDR3 nucleotides: TGTGCCAGCAGGAGTAAACAGGGAGGTTCACCCCTCCACTTT. Translating it yields CASRSKQGGSPLHF.

This clone was detected a few times. V gene TRBV2 combines with J gene TRBJ1-4, with D maybe TRBD1 (5 bases). The ends were cut back, 8 bases at V and 5 bases at J, with 12 bases in the middle. This CDR3 has 13 residues. Per germline, CDR1 SNHLY and CDR2 FYNNEI. The CDR3 is CASVGVVNEKLFF. The CDR3 nucleotides read TGTGCCAGCGTAGGGGTCGTAAATGAAAAACTGTTTTTT.

The chain recombines TRBV7-6 with TRBJ2-5; D gene unclear. The germline gives CDR1 SGHVS, CDR2 FNYEAQ. The CDR3 spans 13 residues. V was cut by 1 base and J by 0 bases, with 3 bases left in between. CDR3: CASSLGYQETQYF. The CDR3 nucleotides are TGTGCCAGCAGCTTAGGGTACCAAGAGACCCAGTACTTC.

J is TRBJ1-4 and V is TRBV9, with a weak D call TRBD1 (5 bases). The CDR3 covers 15 residues. The germline CDR1 and CDR2 sequences are SGDLS and YYNGEE. Deletions cut 4 bases from V and 0 bases from J, with 10 bases between. CDR3 loop: CASSSRGATNEKLFF. CDR3 nucleotide sequence: TGTGCCAGCAGCTCAAGAGGGGCAACTAATGAAAAACTGTTTTTT. The full variable domain, rest sourced from reference TRBV9 and TRBJ1-4, is DSGVTQTPKHLITATGQRVTLRCSPRSGDLSVYWYQQSLDQGLQFLIQYYNGEERAKGNILERFSAQQFPDLHSELNLSSLELGDSALYFCASSSRGATNEKLFFGSGTQLSVL.

The chain is built from TRBV7-3 and TRBJ2-5; D is uncertain. Per germline, CDR1 SGHTA and CDR2 FQGTGA. The CDR3 totals 16 residues. The germline V and J ends were trimmed by 3 bases and 4 bases, with 18 bases remaining between them. This CDR3 is CASSLGLNLVGETQYF. DNA for the CDR3: TGTGCCAGCAGCTTGGGTCTAAATCTGGTCGGAGAGACCCAGTACTTC. Full variable domain (remainder filled in from reference TRBV7-3 and TRBJ2-5): GAGVSQTPSNKVTEKGKYVELRCDPISGHTALYWYRQSLGQGPEFLIYFQGTGAADDSGLPNDRFFAVRPEGSVSTLKIQRTERGDSAVYLCASSLGLNLVGETQYFGPGTRLLVL.

This clone showed up just a few times. Here the CDR3 reads CASSEGQGAYGYTF. The DNA of the CDR3 is TGTGCCAGCAGTGAAGGGCAGGGGGCCTATGGCTACACCTTC. This chain joins TRBV6-1 and TRBJ1-2; 8 bases line up with TRBD1. This CDR3 is built from 14 residues. Germline V lookup: CDR1 MNHNS, CDR2 SASEGT. V lost 1 base, J lost 4 bases, and 2 bases stayed unmatched.

This clone was seen a handful of times. The chain joins TRBV6-6 to TRBJ1-1; a possible D gene is TRBD1 (6 bases). The length of the CDR3 is 12 residues. CDR1 is MNHNY, CDR2 SVGAGI, per germline (reference sequence). The germline V and J ends were trimmed by 6 bases and 7 bases, with 12 bases remaining between them. CDR3 sequence: CASRTGTNEAFF. DNA for the CDR3: TGTGCCAGCAGGACTGGGACAAATGAAGCTTTCTTT.

J is TRBJ2-5 and V is TRBV5-1; D not certain. Germline CDR1 SGHRS, CDR2 YFSETQ. The CDR3 sequence is 12 residues long. V was clipped by 5 bases and J by 1 base, with 6 bases between them. The CDR3: CASSRSQETQYF. CDR3 sequence (DNA): TGCGCCAGCAGTCGGAGCCAAGAGACCCAGTACTTC.

There are a few counts of this clone. The rearrangement joins TRBV7-9 to TRBJ1-1; D remains unclear. V was cut by 5 bases and J by 6 bases, with 13 bases left in between. The CDR3 runs to 13 residues. Germline CDR1 reads SEHNR; CDR2 reads FQNEAQ (reference sequence). CDR3 bases: TGTGCCAGCAGCCCCCGACGGGCTTCTGAAGCTTTCTTT. It encodes CASSPRRASEAFF. Full variable domain (remainder filled in from reference TRBV7-9 and TRBJ1-1): DTGVSQNPRHKITKRGQNVTFRCDPISEHNRLYWYRQTLGQGPEFLTYFQNEAQLEKSRLLSDRFSAERPKGSFSTLEIQRTEQGDSAMYLCASSPRRASEAFFGQGTRLTVV.

The gene calls are TRBV27 and TRBJ2-3; unclear D gene. Trimming removed 5 bases at V and 0 bases at J, with 18 bases between. The CDR3 consists of 17 residues. Per the germline V gene, CDR1 is MNHEY and CDR2 is SMNVEV (reference sequence). The CDR3 sequence is CASSRIMSLSSTDTQYF. CDR3 coding DNA: TGTGCCAGCAGTCGTATTATGTCCCTTAGCAGCACAGATACGCAGTATTTT.

V is TRBV6-5 and J is TRBJ2-1, with unresolved D. V lost 6 bases and J 6 bases, leaving 12 bases between the germline ends. Per germline, CDR1 MNHEY and CDR2 SVGAGI. The CDR3 loop spans 13 amino acids. This CDR3 reads CASRVSLVNEQFF. As DNA, the CDR3 is TGTGCCAGCAGAGTTAGCCTCGTCAATGAGCAGTTCTTC.

The sample holds one count of this clone. This chain uses TRBV15 with TRBJ2-5, with D hard to call. This CDR3 has 13 residues. The germline V gene has CDR1 LNHNV and CDR2 YYDKDF (reference sequence). V was clipped by 0 bases and J by 5 bases, with 7 bases between them. This CDR3 is CATSRDGWETQYF. Here the CDR3 DNA reads TGTGCCACCAGCAGAGATGGCTGGGAGACCCAGTACTTC.

The chain combines TRBV18 with TRBJ2-2; no reliable D call. Trimming took 3 bases from V and 7 from J, leaving 9 bases between them. Per germline, CDR1 KGHSH and CDR2 LQKENI. The CDR3 runs to 13 residues. Here the CDR3 reads CASSPLTHGELFF. The CDR3 DNA reads as TGTGCCAGCTCACCGCTGACTCACGGGGAGCTGTTTTTT.

This chain links TRBV29-1 with TRBJ1-1; maybe TRBD1 (6 bases). V gave up 1 base and J gave up 0 bases, with 6 bases separating them. The CDR3 contains 13 residues. Germline CDR1 reads SQVTM; CDR2 reads ANQGSEA. CDR3 region: CSVEGTVNTEAFF. In nucleotides, the CDR3 is TGCAGCGTTGAAGGGACAGTGAACACTGAAGCTTTCTTT.

The chain combines TRBV2 with TRBJ2-6; tentatively, D is TRBD1 or TRBD2 (7 bases each). CDR1 is SNHLY and CDR2 is FYNNEI in the germline V gene. This CDR3 spans 19 amino acids. V lost 7 bases, J lost 2 bases, and 24 bases lay in between. The CDR3 DNA is TGTGCCAGCAACCCCGGGAGGAGGGGGCGCGATCCTGGGGCCAACGTCCTGACTTTC. This codes for CASNPGRRGRDPGANVLTF.

This chain connects TRBV6-1 to TRBJ1-1; no firm D call. The CDR3 is made up of 15 amino acids. Germline V gene sequence: CDR1 MNHNS, CDR2 SASEGT. V lost 1 base, J lost 1 base, and 10 bases lay in between. The CDR3 region is CASSEGAARNTEAFF. The CDR3 nucleotides are TGTGCCAGCAGTGAAGGGGCAGCAAGGAACACTGAAGCTTTCTTT.

The chain has TRBV10-3 and TRBJ2-1; TRBD2 matches at 8 bases. The CDR3 contains 15 residues. CDR1 and CDR2 from the germline V gene are ENHRY and SYGVKD. J was trimmed by 4 bases and V by 2 bases; bases with no gene match: 4. CDR3 protein: CAISEQAGVYNEQFF. The DNA of the CDR3 is TGTGCCATCAGTGAGCAAGCGGGAGTATACAATGAGCAGTTCTTC.

CDR3 residues: CASSLNGQGKGEQYF. For the CDR3, the DNA is TGTGCCAGCAGCTTAAACGGACAGGGAAAGGGCGAGCAGTACTTC. V gene TRBV7-2 combines with J gene TRBJ2-7; 8 bases align to TRBD1. There are 15 residues in the CDR3. The germline gives CDR1 SGHTA, CDR2 FQGNSA. V was pared by 2 bases and J by 6 bases, with 9 bases of the junction left unmatched.

This clone has a single count. The chain recombines TRBV10-1 with TRBJ2-2; D is possibly TRBD2 (7 bases). V was clipped by 0 bases and J by 7 bases, with 15 bases between them. The CDR3 covers 16 residues. CDR1 is WNHNN, CDR2 SYGVQD, per germline (reference sequence). CDR3 DNA sequence: TGCGCCAGCAGTGAGTCGTCGGGGGGCCGAATCGGGGAGCTGTTTTTT. Its translation is CASSESSGGRIGELFF.

This clone was picked up one time. The chain is built from TRBV6-1 and TRBJ2-7; D is possibly TRBD2 (6 bases). The germline V gene encodes CDR1 MNHNS and CDR2 SASEGT. V lost 4 bases to trimming and J lost 1 base, with 29 bases between them. The CDR3 spans 20 residues. The CDR3 coding sequence is TGTGCCAGCAGTGGAGGGCTCGGAGGGTCCCAAGTGCCGGGTTCCTACGAGCAGTACTTC. Its protein product is CASSGGLGGSQVPGSYEQYF.

The gene calls are TRBV7-8 and TRBJ2-3; TRBD2 matches 14 bases. V lost 2 bases to trimming and J lost 4 bases; unmatched junction nucleotides: 2. The CDR3 sequence is 16 residues long. Germline V lookup: CDR1 SGHVS, CDR2 FQNEAQ. CDR3 sequence reads: CASSLWTSGGSDTQYF. DNA for the CDR3: TGTGCCAGCAGCTTATGGACTAGCGGGGGGTCAGATACGCAGTATTTT.

V and J are TRBV6-6 and TRBJ2-1; TRBD2 agrees at 7 bases. Trimming took 7 bases from V and 0 from J; bases not matched to a gene: 6. This CDR3 is built from 15 residues. Germline lookup yields CDR1 MNHNY and CDR2 SVGAGI (reference sequence). The CDR3 DNA is TGTGCCAGCATCGCTAGCGGAAGCTCCTACAATGAGCAGTTCTTC. Translation gives CASIASGSSYNEQFF.

The rearrangement uses TRBV7-6 and TRBJ1-6; tentatively, D is TRBD1 (6 bases). Between the trimmed V and J ends, which lost 5 bases and 8 bases, there was a span of 10 bases. Germline values: CDR1 SGHVS, CDR2 FNYEAQ. The CDR3 consists of 13 residues. The CDR3 region has the DNA TGTGCCAGCAGCCCTCGACAGGATTCACCCCTCCACTTT. This gives the protein CASSPRQDSPLHF.

This chain connects TRBV13 to TRBJ2-7; D gene ambiguous. CDR3 length equals 14 residues. Trimming pared 5 bases from V and 3 bases from J, leaving 14 bases between. Germline V lookup: CDR1 PRHDT, CDR2 FYEKMQ (reference sequence). CDR3 DNA sequence: TGTGCCAGCAGCCCCCCATACTCGAACTACGAGCAGTACTTC. It translates to CASSPPYSNYEQYF. Together with reference TRBV13 and TRBJ2-7, the CDR3 gives the full variable domain: AAGVIQSPRHLIKEKRETATLKCYPIPRHDTVYWYQQGPGQDPQFLISFYEKMQSDKGSIPDRFSAQQFSDYHSELNMSSLELGDSALYFCASSPPYSNYEQYFGPGTRLTVT.

This clone showed up just once. In DNA, the CDR3 is TGTGCCAGCACCGGACTAGCGGGGGAAATTCAGTACTTC. This codes for CASTGLAGEIQYF. The genes are TRBV2 and TRBJ2-4; 13 bases fit TRBD2. The length of the CDR3 is 13 residues. V shed 7 bases and J 10 bases; nucleotides not matched to a gene: 4. CDR1 SNHLY and CDR2 FYNNEI come from the germline V gene.